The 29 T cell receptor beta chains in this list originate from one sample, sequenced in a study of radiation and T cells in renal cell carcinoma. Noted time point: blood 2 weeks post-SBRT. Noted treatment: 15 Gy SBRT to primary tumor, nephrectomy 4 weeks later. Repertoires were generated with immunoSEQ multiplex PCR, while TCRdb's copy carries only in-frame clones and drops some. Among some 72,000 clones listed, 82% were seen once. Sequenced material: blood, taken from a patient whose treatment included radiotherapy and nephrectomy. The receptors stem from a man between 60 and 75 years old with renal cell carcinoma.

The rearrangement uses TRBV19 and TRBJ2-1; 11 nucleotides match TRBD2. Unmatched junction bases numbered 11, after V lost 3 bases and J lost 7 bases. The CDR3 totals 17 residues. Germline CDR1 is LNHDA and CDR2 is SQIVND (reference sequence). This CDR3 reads CASSIGTSGHEGNEQFF. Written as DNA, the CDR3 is TGTGCCAGTAGTATTGGGACTAGCGGACACGAGGGGAATGAGCAGTTCTTC.

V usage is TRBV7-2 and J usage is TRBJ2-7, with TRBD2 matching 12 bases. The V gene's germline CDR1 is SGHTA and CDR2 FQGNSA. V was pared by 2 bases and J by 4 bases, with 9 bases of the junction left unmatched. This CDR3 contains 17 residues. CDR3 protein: CASSLRTPGLAGYEQYF. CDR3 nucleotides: TGTGCCAGCAGCTTAAGGACCCCGGGACTAGCGGGTTACGAGCAGTACTTC. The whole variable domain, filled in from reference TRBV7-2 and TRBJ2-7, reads GAGVSQSPSNKVTEKGKDVELRCDPISGHTALYWYRQSLGQGLEFLIYFQGNSAPDKSGLPSDRFSAERTGGSVSTLTIQRTQQEDSAVYLCASSLRTPGLAGYEQYFGPGTRLTVT.

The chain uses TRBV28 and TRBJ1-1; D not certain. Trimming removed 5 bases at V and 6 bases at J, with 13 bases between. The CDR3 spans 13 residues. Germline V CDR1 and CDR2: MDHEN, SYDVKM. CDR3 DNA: TGTGCCAGCAGTCCCCCGGTTTCCGCTGAAGCTTTCTTT. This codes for CASSPPVSAEAFF.

The CDR3 protein is CASSRGGAGTEAFF. In DNA form, the CDR3 reads TGTGCCAGCAGTCGAGGGGGCGCGGGCACTGAAGCTTTCTTT. The chain combines TRBV6-4 with TRBJ1-1; 7 bases align to TRBD1. The V segment lost 5 bases and the J segment 4 bases; nucleotides outside the gene matches: 7. Germline assignment: CDR1 MRHNA and CDR2 SNTAGT. The CDR3 loop spans 14 amino acids.

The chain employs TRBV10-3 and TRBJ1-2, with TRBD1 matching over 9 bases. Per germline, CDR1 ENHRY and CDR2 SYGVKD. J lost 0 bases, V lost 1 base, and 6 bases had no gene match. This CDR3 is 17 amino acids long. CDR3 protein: CAISEWTGAGANYGYTF. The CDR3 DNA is TGTGCCATCAGTGAGTGGACAGGGGCAGGAGCTAACTATGGCTACACCTTC.

CDR3 in amino acids: CASSLAVGVAETQYF. CDR3 nucleotide sequence: TGCGCCAGCAGCTTGGCGGTAGGGGTTGCAGAGACCCAGTACTTC. This rearrangement joins TRBV5-1 to TRBJ2-5, with a possible D match to TRBD1 (5 bases). CDR1 and CDR2 (germline): SGHRS, YFSETQ. The V end lost 0 bases, the J end lost 4 bases, and 13 bases lay between the germline ends. This CDR3 spans 15 amino acids.

CDR3: CASSQDQGSIEKLFF. CDR3 nucleotides: TGTGCCAGCAGCCAAGATCAGGGATCCATTGAAAAACTGTTTTTT. The V and J genes are TRBV14 and TRBJ1-4, with a tentative D call TRBD1 (5 bases). V was pared by 0 bases and J by 7 bases, with 12 bases between. The CDR3 is made up of 15 amino acids. Germline V gene data show CDR1 as SGHDN and CDR2 as FVKESK.

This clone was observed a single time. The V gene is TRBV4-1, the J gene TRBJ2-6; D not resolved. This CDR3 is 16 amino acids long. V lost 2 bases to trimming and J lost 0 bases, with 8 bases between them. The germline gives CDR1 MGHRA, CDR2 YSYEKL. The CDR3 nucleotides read TGCGCCAGCAGCCAAAGTCCCTACTCTGGGGCCAACGTCCTGACTTTC. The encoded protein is CASSQSPYSGANVLTF.

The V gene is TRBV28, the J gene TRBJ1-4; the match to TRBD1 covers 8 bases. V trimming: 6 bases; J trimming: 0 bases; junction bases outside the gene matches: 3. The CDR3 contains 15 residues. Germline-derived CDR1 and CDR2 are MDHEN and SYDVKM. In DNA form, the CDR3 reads TGTGCCAGCAGCCCGACAGGGGCAACTAATGAAAAACTGTTTTTT. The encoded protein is CASSPTGATNEKLFF.

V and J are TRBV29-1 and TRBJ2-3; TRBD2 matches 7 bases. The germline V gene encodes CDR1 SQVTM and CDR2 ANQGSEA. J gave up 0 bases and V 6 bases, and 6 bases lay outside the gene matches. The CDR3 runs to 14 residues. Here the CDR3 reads CSVREGLSTDTQYF. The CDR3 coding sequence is TGCAGCGTGAGGGAGGGCCTCAGCACAGATACGCAGTATTTT.

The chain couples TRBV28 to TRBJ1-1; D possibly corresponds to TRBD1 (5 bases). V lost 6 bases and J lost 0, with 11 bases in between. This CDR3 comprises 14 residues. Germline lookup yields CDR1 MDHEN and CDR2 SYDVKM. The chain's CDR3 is CASSHTGLNTEAFF. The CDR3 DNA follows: TGTGCCAGCAGCCATACAGGTCTGAACACTGAAGCTTTCTTT.

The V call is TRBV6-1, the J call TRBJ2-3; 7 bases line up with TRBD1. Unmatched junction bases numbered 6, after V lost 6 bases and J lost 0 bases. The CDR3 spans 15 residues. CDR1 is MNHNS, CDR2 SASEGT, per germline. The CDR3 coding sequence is TGTGCCAGCAGAATAGAGGGGGCTAGCACAGATACGCAGTATTTT. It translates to CASRIEGASTDTQYF.

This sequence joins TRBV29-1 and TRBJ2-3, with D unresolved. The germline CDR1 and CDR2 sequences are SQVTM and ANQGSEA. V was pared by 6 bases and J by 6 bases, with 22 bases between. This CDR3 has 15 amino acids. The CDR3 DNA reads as TGCAGCGTCACGCTTGGGGTTTTTTGGTCTGATACGCAGTATTTT. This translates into CSVTLGVFWSDTQYF.

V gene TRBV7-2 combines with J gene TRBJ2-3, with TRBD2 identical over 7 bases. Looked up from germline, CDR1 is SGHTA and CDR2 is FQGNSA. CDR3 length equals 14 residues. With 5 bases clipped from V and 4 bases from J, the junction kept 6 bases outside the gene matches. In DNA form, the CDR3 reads TGTGCCAGCAGCCCCTATAGCGGGTCAGATACGCAGTATTTT. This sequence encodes CASSPYSGSDTQYF. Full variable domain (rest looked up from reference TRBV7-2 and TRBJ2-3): GAGVSQSPSNKVTEKGKDVELRCDPISGHTALYWYRQSLGQGLEFLIYFQGNSAPDKSGLPSDRFSAERTGGSVSTLTIQRTQQEDSAVYLCASSPYSGSDTQYFGPGTRLTVL.

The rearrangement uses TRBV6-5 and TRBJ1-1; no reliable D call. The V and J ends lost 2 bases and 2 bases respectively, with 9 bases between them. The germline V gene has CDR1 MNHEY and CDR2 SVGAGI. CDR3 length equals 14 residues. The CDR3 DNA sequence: TGTGCCAGCAGTTACCTCGCCGAAAACACTGAAGCTTTCTTT. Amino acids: CASSYLAENTEAFF.

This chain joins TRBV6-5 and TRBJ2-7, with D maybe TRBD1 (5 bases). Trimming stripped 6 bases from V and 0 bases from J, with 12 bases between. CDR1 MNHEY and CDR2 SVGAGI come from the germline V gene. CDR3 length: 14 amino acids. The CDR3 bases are TGTGCCAGCAGCCCTACCAGGGTCTCCTACGAGCAGTACTTC. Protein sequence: CASSPTRVSYEQYF.

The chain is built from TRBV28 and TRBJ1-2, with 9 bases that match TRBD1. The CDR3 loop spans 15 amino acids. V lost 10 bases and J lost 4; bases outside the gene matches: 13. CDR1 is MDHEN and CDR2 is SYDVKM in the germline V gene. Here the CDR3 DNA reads TGTGCCATCCTTGGCGGCAGGACAGGGGTCTATGGCTACACCTTC. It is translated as CAILGGRTGVYGYTF.

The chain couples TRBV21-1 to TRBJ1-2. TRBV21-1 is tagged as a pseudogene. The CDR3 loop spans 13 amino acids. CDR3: CASNPRGGYGYTF. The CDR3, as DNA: TGTGCCAGCAACCCGAGGGGAGGCTATGGCTACACCTTC.

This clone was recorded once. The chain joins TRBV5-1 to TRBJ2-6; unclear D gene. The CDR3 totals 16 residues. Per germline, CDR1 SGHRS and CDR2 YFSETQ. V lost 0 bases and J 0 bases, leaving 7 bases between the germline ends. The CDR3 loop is CASSLDTTSGANVLTF. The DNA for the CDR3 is TGCGCCAGCAGCTTGGATACAACCTCTGGGGCCAACGTCCTGACTTTC.

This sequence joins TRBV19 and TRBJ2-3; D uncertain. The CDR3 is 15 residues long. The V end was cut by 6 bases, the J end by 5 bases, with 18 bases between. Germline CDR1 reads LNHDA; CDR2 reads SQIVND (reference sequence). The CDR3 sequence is CASSPYPGRRDTQYF. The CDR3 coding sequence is TGTGCCAGTAGCCCCTACCCAGGTCGGAGAGATACGCAGTATTTT.

CDR3: CASSKEGSVYEQFF. CDR3 DNA sequence: TGTGCCAGCAGCAAAGAGGGGAGCGTCTATGAGCAGTTCTTC. The chain recombines TRBV21-1 with TRBJ2-1. TRBV21-1 is a pseudogene segment. CDR3 size: 14 residues.

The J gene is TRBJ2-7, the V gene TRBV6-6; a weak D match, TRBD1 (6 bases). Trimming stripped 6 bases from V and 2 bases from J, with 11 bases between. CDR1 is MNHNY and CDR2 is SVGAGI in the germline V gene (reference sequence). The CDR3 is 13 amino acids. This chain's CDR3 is CASRAQGAYEQYF. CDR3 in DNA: TGTGCCAGCAGGGCACAGGGAGCCTACGAGCAGTACTTC.

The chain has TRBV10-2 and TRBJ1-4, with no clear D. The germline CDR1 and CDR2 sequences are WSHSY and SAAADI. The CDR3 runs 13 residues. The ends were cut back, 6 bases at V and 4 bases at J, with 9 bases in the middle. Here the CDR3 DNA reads TGCGCCAGCAGCGTGGGCCGTAATGAAAAACTGTTTTTT. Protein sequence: CASSVGRNEKLFF.

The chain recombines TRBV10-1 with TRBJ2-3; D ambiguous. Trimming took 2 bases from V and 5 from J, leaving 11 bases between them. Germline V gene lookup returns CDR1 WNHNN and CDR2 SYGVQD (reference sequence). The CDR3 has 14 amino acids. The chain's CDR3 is CASSENLGRDTQYF. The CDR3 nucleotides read TGCGCCAGCAGTGAGAATCTCGGGCGAGATACGCAGTATTTT.

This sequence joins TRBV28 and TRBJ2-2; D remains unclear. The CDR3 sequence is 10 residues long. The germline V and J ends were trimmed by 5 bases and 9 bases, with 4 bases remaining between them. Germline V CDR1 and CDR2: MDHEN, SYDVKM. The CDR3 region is CASSRRELFF. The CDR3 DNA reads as TGTGCCAGCAGTCGTCGGGAGCTGTTTTTT.

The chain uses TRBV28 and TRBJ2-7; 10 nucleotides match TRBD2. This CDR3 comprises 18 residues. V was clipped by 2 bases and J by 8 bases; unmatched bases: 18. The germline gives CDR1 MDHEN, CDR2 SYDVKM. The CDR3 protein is CASSLNSVGLAGAGQQYF. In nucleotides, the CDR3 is TGTGCCAGCAGTTTAAACTCAGTGGGGCTAGCGGGAGCCGGTCAGCAGTACTTC. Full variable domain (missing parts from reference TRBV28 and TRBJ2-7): DVKVTQSSRYLVKRTGEKVFLECVQDMDHENMFWYRQDPGLGLRLIYFSYDVKMKEKGDIPEGYSVSREKKERFSLILESASTNQTSMYLCASSLNSVGLAGAGQQYFGPGTRLTVT.

The CDR3 DNA follows: TGTGCCAGCAGCCTAGGTCCCCCGGGACAGGGGCCCCTTTATGCCGAAGCTTTCTTT. This codes for CASSLGPPGQGPLYAEAFF. The chain links TRBV7-2 to TRBJ1-1; 10 bases fit TRBD1. Trimming cost V 5 bases and J 8 bases; bases outside gene matches: 23. CDR3 size: 19 residues. Germline V gene lookup returns CDR1 SGHTA and CDR2 FQGNSA.

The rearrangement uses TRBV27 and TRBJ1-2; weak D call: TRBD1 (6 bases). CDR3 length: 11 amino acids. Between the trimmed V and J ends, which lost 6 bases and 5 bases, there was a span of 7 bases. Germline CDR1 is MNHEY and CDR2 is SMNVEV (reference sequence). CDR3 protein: CASSRGYGYTF. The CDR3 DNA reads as TGTGCCAGCAGCAGGGGTTATGGCTACACCTTC.

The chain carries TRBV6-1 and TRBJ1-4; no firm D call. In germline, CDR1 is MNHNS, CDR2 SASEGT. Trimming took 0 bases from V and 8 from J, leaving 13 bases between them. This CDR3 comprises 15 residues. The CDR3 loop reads CASSEADSFYEKLFF. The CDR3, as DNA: TGTGCCAGCAGTGAAGCGGATAGTTTCTACGAAAAACTGTTTTTT.